This passage covers 28 T cell receptor beta chains from one sample sequenced in a study of blood T cells in healthy people across ages. For the second PCR, which ran for 7 to 11 cycles, a sample-barcoded 5' primer and a J-beta primer mix were used. TCRdb analysed the 5' RACE reads with MiXCR anew, one entry per CDR3 protein. Of hundreds of thousands of distinct CDR3 sequences in the sample, roughly half were seen once. Sample: blood. These receptors were collected from a woman aged 80 or over in good health.

This sequence joins TRBV5-1 and TRBJ2-7; tentatively, D is TRBD1 (5 bases). CDR1 and CDR2 (germline): SGHRS, YFSETQ. V was cut by 2 bases and J by 2 bases, with 11 bases left in between. This CDR3 is 14 amino acids long. In DNA form, the CDR3 reads TGCGCCAGCAGCTTTCTAGGGGTAACCTACGAGCAGTACTTC. Protein: CASSFLGVTYEQYF.

V usage is TRBV6-6 and J usage is TRBJ2-2; 7 nucleotides align to TRBD1. Germline CDR1 is MNHNY and CDR2 is SVGAGI (reference sequence). V gave up 11 bases and J gave up 2 bases; unmatched junction bases: 5. CDR3 size: 13 residues. This CDR3 is CAARQGNTGELFF. The CDR3, as DNA: TGTGCCGCCCGACAGGGAAACACCGGGGAGCTGTTTTTT.

This chain links TRBV7-2 with TRBJ2-7, with TRBD2 matching over 10 bases. The germline CDR1 and CDR2 sequences are SGHTA and FQGNSA. The V and J ends lost 6 bases and 6 bases, in that order; junction bases with no gene match: 11. The CDR3 length is 15 residues. The CDR3 bases are TGTGCCAGCAGGCCTAACGCCGGGACTAGCGCCGAGCAGTACTTC. This codes for CASRPNAGTSAEQYF.

This clonotype was picked up one time. The V call is TRBV5-5, the J call TRBJ2-3, with 7 bases identical to TRBD1. There are 15 residues in the CDR3. V lost 1 base and J lost 4; bases outside the gene matches: 6. The germline V gene has CDR1 SGHKS and CDR2 YYEKEE (reference sequence). CDR3 nucleotides: TGTGCCAGCAGCTTGACAGGGGCGATTTCAGATACGCAGTATTTT. As protein: CASSLTGAISDTQYF.

Note on this clonotype: A much larger clone differs from this one at a single base, so this may be a read error. The J gene is TRBJ2-7, the V gene TRBV5-5; D might be TRBD2 (6 bases). This CDR3 contains 14 residues. Per germline, CDR1 SGHKS and CDR2 YYEKEE (reference sequence). Trimming removed 4 bases from V and 6 bases from J, with 17 bases in between. The CDR3 loop reads CASSVGTRGLEQYF. CDR3 DNA sequence: TGTGCCAGCAGCGTAGGGACTCGAGGGCTCGAGCAGTACTTC.

This clonotype has only one observation. The J gene is TRBJ2-3, the V gene TRBV20-1; D is possibly TRBD2 (7 bases). The CDR3 has 16 amino acids. V lost 1 base, J lost 2 bases, and 16 bases lay in between. CDR1 is DFQATT, CDR2 SNEGSKA, per germline (reference sequence). The CDR3 region is CSARARGGGHTDTQYF. The CDR3 region has the DNA TGCAGTGCTAGAGCCCGAGGGGGGGGCCACACAGATACGCAGTATTTT.

This clonotype appeared a few times. CDR3 amino acids: CASSYGVVGSQPQHF. The CDR3 nucleotides are TGTGCCAGCAGTTACGGGGTTGTAGGGTCTCAGCCCCAGCATTTT. This chain joins TRBV6-5 and TRBJ1-5; no clear D gene. The CDR3 totals 15 residues. Germline-derived CDR1 and CDR2 are MNHEY and SVGAGI. The V end was cut by 2 bases, the J end by 6 bases, with 14 bases between.

V and J are TRBV29-1 and TRBJ2-2; the D call may be TRBD1 or TRBD2 (5 bases each). Germline CDR1 and CDR2: SQVTM and ANQGSEA. This CDR3 has 15 amino acids. The CDR3 region is CNICCEGPDTGELFF. The CDR3 coding sequence is TGCAACATCTGCTGTGAGGGGCCGGACACCGGGGAGCTGTTTTTT.

This rearrangement joins TRBV28 to TRBJ1-5, with D tentatively TRBD1 (5 bases). Trimming pared 5 bases from V and 1 base from J, leaving 15 bases between. CDR1 and CDR2 (germline): MDHEN, SYDVKM. The CDR3 has 16 amino acids. CDR3 residues: CASSGDGSRSNQPQHF. In DNA form, the CDR3 reads TGTGCCAGCAGTGGGGACGGCTCCAGGAGCAATCAGCCCCAGCATTTT.

The rearrangement uses TRBV6-1 and TRBJ2-7; 7 positions agree with TRBD1. The germline V gene encodes CDR1 MNHNS and CDR2 SASEGT. J gave up 7 bases and V 7 bases, and 19 bases lay outside the gene matches. The CDR3 spans 16 residues. The CDR3 loop reads CASTFNRDRNHNEQYF. The CDR3 coding sequence is TGTGCCAGCACGTTCAACAGGGACAGAAATCACAATGAGCAGTACTTC.

The V gene is TRBV5-1, the J gene TRBJ2-5; D not certain. V lost 5 bases to trimming and J lost 11 bases, with 19 bases between them. Germline assignment: CDR1 SGHRS and CDR2 YFSETQ. The CDR3 is 13 residues long. This chain's CDR3 is CASSTSAYNEQYF. CDR3 coding DNA: TGCGCCAGCAGTACTTCAGCCTACAATGAGCAGTACTTC.

The chain links TRBV6-6 to TRBJ2-1; D gene uncertain. The CDR3 is 14 residues long. Deletions cut 5 bases from V and 0 bases from J, with 8 bases between. Germline CDR1 is MNHNY and CDR2 is SVGAGI (reference sequence). CDR3 coding DNA: TGTGCCAGCAGTGACGCAAGCTCCTACAATGAGCAGTTCTTC. Amino acid sequence: CASSDASSYNEQFF.

As concerns this clonotype: Possible read error: a much larger clone is one base away. The chain employs TRBV3-1 and TRBJ2-3; D gene ambiguous. The germline V gene has CDR1 LGHDT and CDR2 YNNKEL (reference sequence). The CDR3 contains 14 residues. CDR3 DNA sequence: TGTGCCAACAGCCAAGGGCCCCCCGGAGCTACGCAGTATTTT. It encodes CANSQGPPGATQYF.

This clonotype was seen many times. The chain carries TRBV15 and TRBJ2-1; D call uncertain. The CDR3 is made up of 16 amino acids. Per the germline V gene, CDR1 is LNHNV and CDR2 is YYDKDF (reference sequence). Trimming took 0 bases from V and 0 from J, leaving 9 bases between them. CDR3 sequence (DNA): TGTGCCACCAGCAGAGATCGCGACTCCTCCTACAATGAGCAGTTCTTC. Protein product: CATSRDRDSSYNEQFF. The complete variable domain, with remaining parts taken from reference TRBV15 and TRBJ2-1, reads DAMVIQNPRYQVTQFGKPVTLSCSQTLNHNVMYWYQQKSSQAPKLLFHYYDKDFNNEADTPDNFQSRRPNTSFCFLDIRSPGLGDTAMYLCATSRDRDSSYNEQFFGPGTRLTVL.

The rearrangement links TRBV18 to TRBJ2-2, with D tentatively TRBD1 (6 bases). The CDR3 runs 16 residues. The ends were cut back, 0 bases at V and 1 base at J, with 9 bases in the middle. Germline CDR1 reads KGHSH; CDR2 reads LQKENI. This CDR3 reads CASSPPWGRNTGELFF. Here the CDR3 DNA reads TGTGCCAGCTCACCACCGTGGGGGCGGAACACCGGGGAGCTGTTTTTT.

The chain combines TRBV28 with TRBJ2-1; no clear D gene. CDR1 is MDHEN and CDR2 is SYDVKM in the germline V gene. The CDR3 has 12 residues. Deletions cut 1 base from V and 13 bases from J, with 11 bases between. The CDR3 DNA reads TGTGCCAGCAGTTTATTGGACGAGACCCAGTTCTTC. Translation gives CASSLLDETQFF.

The rearrangement links TRBV25-1 to TRBJ1-1; perhaps TRBD1 as D (5 bases). Germline CDR1 and CDR2: MGHDK and SYGVNS. This CDR3 is built from 14 residues. V dropped 4 bases and J dropped 4 bases, with 13 bases sitting between them. DNA of the CDR3: TGTGCCAGCAGTGCCCCCCTCGGGGGCACTGAAGCTTTCTTT. Translating gives CASSAPLGGTEAFF.

Written as DNA, the CDR3 is TGTGCCAGCAGCTTAGCGGCGTGGACAGGGGAAAATAATGAAAAACTGTTTTTT. As protein: CASSLAAWTGENNEKLFF. The chain combines TRBV7-6 with TRBJ1-4, with 9 bases identical to TRBD1. The CDR3 consists of 18 residues. Trimming removed 0 bases from V and 4 bases from J; junction bases left unmatched: 9. Germline V gene lookup returns CDR1 SGHVS and CDR2 FNYEAQ.

There are many counts of this clonotype. V is TRBV29-1 and J is TRBJ2-1, with TRBD1 matching 8 bases. Germline CDR1 SQVTM, CDR2 ANQGSEA. The CDR3 contains 12 residues. The V and J ends lost 7 bases and 10 bases, in that order; junction bases with no gene match: 9. CDR3 sequence: CSGGTGIGEQFF. As DNA, the CDR3 is TGCAGCGGGGGGACAGGCATCGGCGAGCAGTTCTTC.

This clonotype was counted ten times or more. The rearrangement links TRBV2 to TRBJ2-7; 10 nucleotides line up with TRBD1. CDR1 and CDR2 (germline): SNHLY, FYNNEI. V shed 5 bases and J 0 bases; nucleotides not matched to a gene: 7. There are 16 residues in the CDR3. This chain's CDR3 is CASSPGTGDSSYEQYF. The CDR3 nucleotides are TGTGCCAGCAGTCCCGGGACAGGGGACAGCTCCTACGAGCAGTACTTC.

For this clonotype: It may be a read error: a sequence one base away is much more abundant. The V gene is TRBV25-1, the J gene TRBJ2-1, with a tentative D call TRBD2 (5 bases). Per germline, CDR1 MGHDK and CDR2 SYGVNS. The CDR3 covers 17 residues. The chain's CDR3 is CVSSEYPGTLLYNEQFF. The CDR3 DNA follows: TGTGTCAGCAGTGAATATCCGGGAACCCTACTTTACAATGAGCAGTTCTTC.

This clonotype was found once. The chain carries TRBV5-1 and TRBJ2-5; 7 nucleotides agree with TRBD2. The CDR3 contains 17 residues. The V segment lost 3 bases and the J segment 3 bases; nucleotides outside the gene matches: 14. Germline values: CDR1 SGHRS, CDR2 YFSETQ. The CDR3 nucleotides are TGCGCCAGCAGCTCACTACGGGGCGGGGGATCAGAAGAGACCCAGTACTTC. It specifies CASSSLRGGGSEETQYF.

The rearrangement joins TRBV20-1 to TRBJ1-5; tentative D call: TRBD1 (6 bases). CDR3 length: 16 residues. V lost 0 bases and J lost 1, with 13 bases in between. Germline lookup yields CDR1 DFQATT and CDR2 SNEGSKA (reference sequence). The CDR3 coding sequence is TGCAGTGCTAGAGATAGTCGGCAGGGGAGCAATCAGCCCCAGCATTTT. Protein: CSARDSRQGSNQPQHF.

This sequence joins TRBV20-1 and TRBJ2-5, with D possibly matching TRBD2 (6 bases). The ends were cut back, 3 bases at V and 5 bases at J, with 16 bases in the middle. The CDR3 sequence is 14 residues long. CDR1 DFQATT and CDR2 SNEGSKA come from the germline V gene (reference sequence). CDR3 DNA sequence: TGCAGTGCTAGTAAGGAGGGTTCGGTGGAGACCCAGTACTTC. Translation gives CSASKEGSVETQYF.

In the case of this clonotype: Since a much larger clone is just one base distant, this may be a read error. The J gene is TRBJ2-3, the V gene TRBV5-1, with 7 nucleotides matching TRBD1. Germline V gives CDR1 SGHRS, CDR2 YFSETQ. This CDR3 is 15 amino acids long. The CDR3 loop reads CASSLVGGGTDMQYF. For the CDR3, the DNA is TGCGCCAGCAGCTTGGTAGGGGGCGGCACAGATATGCAGTATTTT.

The count of this clonotype is one. The chain links TRBV25-1 to TRBJ2-1; D may be TRBD1 (6 bases). The CDR3 runs 15 residues. V was trimmed by 2 bases and J by 1 base, leaving 9 bases between them. Germline V lookup: CDR1 MGHDK, CDR2 SYGVNS. The CDR3 DNA is TGTGCCAGCAGTGAACCAGGGGTATCCTACAATGAGCAGTTCTTC. It encodes CASSEPGVSYNEQFF. Based on the CDR3 plus reference TRBV25-1 and TRBJ2-1, the full variable domain is EADIYQTPRYLVIGTGKKITLECSQTMGHDKMYWYQQDPGMELHLIHYSYGVNSTEKGDLSSESTVSRIRTEHFPLTLESARPSHTSQYLCASSEPGVSYNEQFFGPGTRLTVL.

Comments on this clonotype: Being one base from a much bigger clone, this may be a read error. The V and J genes are TRBV20-1 and TRBJ2-5, with unresolved D. The V gene's germline CDR1 is DFQATT and CDR2 SNEGSKA (reference sequence). Trimming removed 5 bases at V and 7 bases at J, with 8 bases between. The CDR3 sequence is 10 residues long. CDR3 amino acids: CSAGTGTQYF. In DNA, the CDR3 is TGCAGTGCTGGTACCGGGACCCAGTACTTC.

This clonotype was counted a single time. V gene TRBV15 combines with J gene TRBJ2-1; D is perhaps TRBD2 (5 bases). Germline V CDR1 and CDR2: LNHNV, YYDKDF (reference sequence). V lost 0 bases, J lost 0 bases, and 18 bases lay in between. CDR3 length equals 19 residues. The CDR3 loop reads CATSREGWGVATSYNEQFF. DNA for the CDR3: TGTGCCACCAGCAGAGAGGGATGGGGAGTAGCAACCTCCTACAATGAGCAGTTCTTC.